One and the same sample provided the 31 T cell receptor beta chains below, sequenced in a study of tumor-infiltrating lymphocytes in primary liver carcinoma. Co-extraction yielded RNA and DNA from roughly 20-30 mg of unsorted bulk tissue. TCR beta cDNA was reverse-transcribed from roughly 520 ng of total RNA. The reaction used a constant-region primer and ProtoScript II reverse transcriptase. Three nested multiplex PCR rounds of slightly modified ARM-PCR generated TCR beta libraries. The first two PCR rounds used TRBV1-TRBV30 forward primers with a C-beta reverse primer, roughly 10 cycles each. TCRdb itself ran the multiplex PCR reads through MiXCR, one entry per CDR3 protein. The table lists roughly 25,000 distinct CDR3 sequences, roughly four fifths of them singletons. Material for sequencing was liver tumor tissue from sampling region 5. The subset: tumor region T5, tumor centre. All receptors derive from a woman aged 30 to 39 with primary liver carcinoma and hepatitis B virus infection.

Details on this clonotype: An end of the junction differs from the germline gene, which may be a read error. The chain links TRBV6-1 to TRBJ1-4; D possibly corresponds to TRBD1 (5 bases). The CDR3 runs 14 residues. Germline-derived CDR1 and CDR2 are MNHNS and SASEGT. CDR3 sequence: CASGDQCGREILFF. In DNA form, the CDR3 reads TGTGCCAGCGGGGACCAGTGTGGCCGTGAAATACTGTTTTTT.

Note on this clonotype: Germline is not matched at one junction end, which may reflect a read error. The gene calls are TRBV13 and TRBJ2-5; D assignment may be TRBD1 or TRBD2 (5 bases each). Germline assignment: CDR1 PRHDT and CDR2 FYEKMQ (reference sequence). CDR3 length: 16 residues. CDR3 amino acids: CASSFRGWVIRETQCF. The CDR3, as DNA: TGTGCCAGCAGCTTTAGGGGCTGGGTAATTAGGGAGACCCAGTGCTTC.

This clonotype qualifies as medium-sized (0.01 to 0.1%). The CDR3 spells CALHGASSPYTGELFF. In nucleotides, the CDR3 is TGTGCCCTTCATGGCGCTTCGTCGCCTTACACCGGGGAGCTGTTTTTT. This chain uses TRBV25-1 with TRBJ2-2; D gene ambiguous. There are 16 residues in the CDR3. Germline values: CDR1 MGHDK, CDR2 SYGVNS. The V end was cut by 11 bases, the J end by 3 bases, with 22 bases between.

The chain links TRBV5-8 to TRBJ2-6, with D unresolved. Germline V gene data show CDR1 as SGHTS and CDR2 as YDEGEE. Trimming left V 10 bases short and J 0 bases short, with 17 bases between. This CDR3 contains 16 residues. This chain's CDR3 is CACTMTGSSGANVLTF. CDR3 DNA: TGTGCCTGCACCATGACGGGCTCCTCTGGGGCCAACGTCCTGACTTTC.

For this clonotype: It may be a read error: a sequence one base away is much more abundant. CDR3 coding DNA: TGCAGCGAGCTAGCGGGGACCTACAATGAGCGGTTCTTC. The encoded protein is CSELAGTYNERFF. V and J are TRBV29-1 and TRBJ2-1, with 9 bases identical to TRBD2. Germline loops: CDR1 SQVTM, CDR2 ANQGSEA. This CDR3 spans 13 amino acids.

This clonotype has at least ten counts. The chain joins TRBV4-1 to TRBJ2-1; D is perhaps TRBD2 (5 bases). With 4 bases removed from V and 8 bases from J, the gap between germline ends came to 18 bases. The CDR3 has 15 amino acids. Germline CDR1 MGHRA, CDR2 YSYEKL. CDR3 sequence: CASSLNTGTLHEQFF. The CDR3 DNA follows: TGCGCCAGCAGCCTTAATACGGGAACTCTTCATGAGCAGTTCTTC.

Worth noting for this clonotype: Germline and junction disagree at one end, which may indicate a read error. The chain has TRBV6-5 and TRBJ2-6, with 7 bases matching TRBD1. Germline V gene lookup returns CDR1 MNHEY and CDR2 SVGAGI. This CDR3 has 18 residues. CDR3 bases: TGTGCCAGCAAGATATATAGGGGGCGCGTCTCTGGGGCCAGCGTCCTGACTTTC. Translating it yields CASKIYRGRVSGASVLTF.

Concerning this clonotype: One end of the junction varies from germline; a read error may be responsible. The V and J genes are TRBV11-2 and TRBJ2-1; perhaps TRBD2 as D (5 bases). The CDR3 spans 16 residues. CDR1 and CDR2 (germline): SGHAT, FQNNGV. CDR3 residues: CANSRLNPEVANEQFF. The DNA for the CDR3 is TGTGCCAACAGCCGACTAAACCCCGAGGTTGCCAATGAGCAGTTCTTC.

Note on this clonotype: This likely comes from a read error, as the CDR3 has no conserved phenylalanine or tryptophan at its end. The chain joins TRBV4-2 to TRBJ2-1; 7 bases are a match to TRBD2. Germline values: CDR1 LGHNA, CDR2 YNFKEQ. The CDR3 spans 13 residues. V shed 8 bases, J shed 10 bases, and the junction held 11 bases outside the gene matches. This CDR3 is CASGGSSRSEQFS. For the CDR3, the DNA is TGTGCCAGCGGCGGGAGCTCACGTTCAGAGCAGTTCTCC.

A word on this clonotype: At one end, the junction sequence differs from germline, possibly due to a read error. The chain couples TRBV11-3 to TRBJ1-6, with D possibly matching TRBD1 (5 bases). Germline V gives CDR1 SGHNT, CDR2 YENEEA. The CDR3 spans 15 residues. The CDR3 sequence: CASSFKWGYSSPLRF. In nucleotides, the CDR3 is TGTGCCAGCAGCTTTAAGTGGGGCTATAGTTCACCCCTCCGCTTT. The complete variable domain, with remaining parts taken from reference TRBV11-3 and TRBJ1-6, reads EAGVVQSPRYKIIEKKQPVAFWCNPISGHNTLYWYLQNLGQGPELLIRYENEEAVDDSQLPKDRFSAERLKGVDSTLKIQPAELGDSAVYLCASSFKWGYSSPLRFGNGTRLTVT.

This CDR3 reads CASTSRGPDMLYF. The DNA for the CDR3 is TGTGCCAGCACCTCCAGAGGGCCAGATATGCTGTATTTT. The chain joins TRBV12-3 or TRBV12-4 to TRBJ2-3; perhaps TRBD2 as D (5 bases). CDR3 size: 13 residues. Trimming removed 7 bases at V and 14 bases at J, with 22 bases between.

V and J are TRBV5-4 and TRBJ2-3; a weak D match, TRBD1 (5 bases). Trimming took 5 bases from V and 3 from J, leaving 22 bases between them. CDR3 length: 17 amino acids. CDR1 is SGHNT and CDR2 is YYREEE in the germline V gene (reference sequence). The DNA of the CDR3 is TGTGCCAGCAGTGTAGACGGACACCCTCCACAAACAGATACGCAGTATTTT. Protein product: CASSVDGHPPQTDTQYF. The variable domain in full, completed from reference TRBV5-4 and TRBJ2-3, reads ETGVTQSPTHLIKTRGQQVTLRCSSQSGHNTVSWYQQALGQGPQFIFQYYREEENGRGNFPPRFSGLQFPNYSSELNVNALELDDSALYLCASSVDGHPPQTDTQYFGPGTRLTVL.

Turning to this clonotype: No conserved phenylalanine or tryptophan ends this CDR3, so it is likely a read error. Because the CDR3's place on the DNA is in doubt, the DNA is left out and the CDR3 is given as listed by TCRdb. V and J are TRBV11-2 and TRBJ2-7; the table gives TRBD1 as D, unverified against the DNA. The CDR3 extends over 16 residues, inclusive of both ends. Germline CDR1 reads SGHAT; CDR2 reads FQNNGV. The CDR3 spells CASSSYSGPYVYEHYL.

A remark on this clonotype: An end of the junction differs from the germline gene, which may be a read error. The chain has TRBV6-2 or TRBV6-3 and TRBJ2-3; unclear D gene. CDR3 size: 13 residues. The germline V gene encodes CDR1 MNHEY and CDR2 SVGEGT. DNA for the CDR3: TGTGCCGGCAGTTACGCGTTGTTGGATATGCAGTATTTT. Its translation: CAGSYALLDMQYF.

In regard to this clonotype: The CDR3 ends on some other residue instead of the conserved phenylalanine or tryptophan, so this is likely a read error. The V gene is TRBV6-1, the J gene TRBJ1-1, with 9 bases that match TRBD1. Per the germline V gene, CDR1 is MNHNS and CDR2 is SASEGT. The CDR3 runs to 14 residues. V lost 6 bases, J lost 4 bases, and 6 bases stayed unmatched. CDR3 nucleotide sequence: TGTGCCAGCAGCGTTGACAGGGGGTTCACTGAAGCTTTCTTA. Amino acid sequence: CASSVDRGFTEAFL.

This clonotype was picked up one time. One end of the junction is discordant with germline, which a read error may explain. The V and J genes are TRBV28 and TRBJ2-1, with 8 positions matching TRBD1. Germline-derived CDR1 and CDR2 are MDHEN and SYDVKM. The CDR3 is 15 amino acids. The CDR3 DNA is TGTACCAGCAGTTTATTGGACAGGGCCAACAATGAGCAGTTATTC. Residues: CTSSLLDRANNEQLF.

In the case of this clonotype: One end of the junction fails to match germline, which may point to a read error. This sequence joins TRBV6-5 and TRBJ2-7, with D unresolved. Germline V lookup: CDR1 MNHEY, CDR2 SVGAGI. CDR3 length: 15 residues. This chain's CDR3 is CASSYKNSSSYEQCF. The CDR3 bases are TGTGCCAGCAGTTACAAGAACAGCAGTTCCTACGAGCAGTGCTTC.

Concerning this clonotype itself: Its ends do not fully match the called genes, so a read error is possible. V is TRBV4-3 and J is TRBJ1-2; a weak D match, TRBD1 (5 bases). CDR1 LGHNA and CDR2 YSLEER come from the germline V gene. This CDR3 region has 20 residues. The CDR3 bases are TGCGCGAGCAGCCAAGGCGAAGATAGGGGCAGGACCGCTACTAACTATGGCTACACCTTC. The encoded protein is CASSQGEDRGRTATNYGYTF.

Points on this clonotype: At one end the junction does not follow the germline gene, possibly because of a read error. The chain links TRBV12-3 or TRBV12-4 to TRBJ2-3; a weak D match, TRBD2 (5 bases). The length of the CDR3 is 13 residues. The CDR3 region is CVSGYQYIDTQYF. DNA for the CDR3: TGTGTCAGCGGTTATCAGTACATAGATACGCAGTATTTT.

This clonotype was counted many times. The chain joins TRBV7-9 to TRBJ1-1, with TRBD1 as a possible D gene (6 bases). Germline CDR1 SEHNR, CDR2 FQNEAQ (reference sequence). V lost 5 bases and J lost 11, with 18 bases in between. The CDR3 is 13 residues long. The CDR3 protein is CASSPGGGARAFF. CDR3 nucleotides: TGTGCCAGCAGCCCCGGGGGGGGGGCTCGGGCTTTCTTT. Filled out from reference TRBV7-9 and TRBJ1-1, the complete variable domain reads DTGVSQNPRHKITKRGQNVTFRCDPISEHNRLYWYRQTLGQGPEFLTYFQNEAQLEKSRLLSDRFSAERPKGSFSTLEIQRTEQGDSAMYLCASSPGGGARAFFGQGTRLTVV.

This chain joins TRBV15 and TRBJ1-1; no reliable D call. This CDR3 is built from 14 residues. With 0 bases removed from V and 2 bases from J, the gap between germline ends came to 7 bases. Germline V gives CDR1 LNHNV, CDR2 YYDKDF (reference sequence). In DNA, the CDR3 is TGTGCCACCAGCAGAGAGAAGGGAAACACTGAAGCTTTCTTT. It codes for CATSREKGNTEAFF.

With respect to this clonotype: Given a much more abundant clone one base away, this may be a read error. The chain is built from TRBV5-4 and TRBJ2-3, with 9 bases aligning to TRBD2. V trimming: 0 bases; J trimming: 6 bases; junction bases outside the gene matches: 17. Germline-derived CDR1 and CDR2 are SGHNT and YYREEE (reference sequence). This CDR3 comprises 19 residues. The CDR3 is CASSLAGSSGSRLSDTQYF. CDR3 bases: TGTGCCAGCAGCTTGGCGGGGAGTAGCGGGAGTCGGCTCAGCGATACGCAGTATTTT.

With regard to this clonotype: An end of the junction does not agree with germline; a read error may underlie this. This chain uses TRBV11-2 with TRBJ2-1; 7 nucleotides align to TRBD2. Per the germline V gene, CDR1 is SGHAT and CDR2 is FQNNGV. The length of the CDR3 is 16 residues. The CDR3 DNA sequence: TGTGTCAGCAGGGTTGCTAGTGGGAGGGCCGGCAATGAGCAGTTCTTC. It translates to CVSRVASGRAGNEQFF. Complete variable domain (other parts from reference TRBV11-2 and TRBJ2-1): EAGVAQSPRYKIIEKRQSVAFWCNPISGHATLYWYQQILGQGPKLLIQFQNNGVVDDSQLPKDRFSAERLKGVDSTLKIQPAKLEDSAVYLCVSRVASGRAGNEQFFGPGTRLTVL.

The CDR3 is CASSSERTTMTWELFF. CDR3 nucleotides: TGTGCCAGCAGCTCGGAGAGAACGACGATGACCTGGGAGCTGTTTTTT. This sequence joins TRBV5-4 and TRBJ2-2; D not certain. This CDR3 is 16 amino acids long. V lost 3 bases, J lost 9 bases, and 21 bases lay in between. Germline CDR1 SGHNT, CDR2 YYREEE (reference sequence).

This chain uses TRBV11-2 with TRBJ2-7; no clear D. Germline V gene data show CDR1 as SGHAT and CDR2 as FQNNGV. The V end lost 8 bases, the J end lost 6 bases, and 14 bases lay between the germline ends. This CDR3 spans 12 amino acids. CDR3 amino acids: CASGLGPIEQYF. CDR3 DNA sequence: TGTGCCAGCGGTTTAGGTCCCATCGAGCAGTACTTC.

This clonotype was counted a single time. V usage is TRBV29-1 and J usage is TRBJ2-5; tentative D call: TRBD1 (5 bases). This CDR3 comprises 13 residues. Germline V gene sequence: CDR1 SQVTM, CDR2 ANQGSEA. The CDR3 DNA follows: TGCAGGGTGACCGTGACAGCCCAGGAGACCCAGTACTTC. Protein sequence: CRVTVTAQETQYF.

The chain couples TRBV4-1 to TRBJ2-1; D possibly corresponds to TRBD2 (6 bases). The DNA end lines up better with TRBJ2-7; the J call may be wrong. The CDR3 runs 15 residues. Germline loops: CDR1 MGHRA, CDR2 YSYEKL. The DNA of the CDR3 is TGCGCCAGCAGCCGAGATGGCCTAGCGAGGCATGAGCAGTACTTC. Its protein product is CASSRDGLARHEQYF.

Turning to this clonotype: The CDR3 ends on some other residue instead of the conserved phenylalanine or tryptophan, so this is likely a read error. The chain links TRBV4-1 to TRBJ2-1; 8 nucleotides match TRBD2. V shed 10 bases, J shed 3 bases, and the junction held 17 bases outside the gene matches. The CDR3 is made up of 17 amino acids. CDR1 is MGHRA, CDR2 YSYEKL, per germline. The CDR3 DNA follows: TGCGCCATCGGCCAAGGGTCGACTAGCGCCCACTACAATGAGCAGTTCTCC. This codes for CAIGQGSTSAHYNEQFS.

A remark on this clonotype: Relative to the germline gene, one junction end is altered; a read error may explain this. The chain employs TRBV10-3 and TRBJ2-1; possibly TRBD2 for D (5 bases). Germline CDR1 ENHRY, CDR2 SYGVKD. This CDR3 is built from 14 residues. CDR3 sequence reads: CPISPKATRDEQLF. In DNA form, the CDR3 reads TGTCCCATCAGTCCCAAGGCGACCCGGGATGAGCAGCTCTTC.

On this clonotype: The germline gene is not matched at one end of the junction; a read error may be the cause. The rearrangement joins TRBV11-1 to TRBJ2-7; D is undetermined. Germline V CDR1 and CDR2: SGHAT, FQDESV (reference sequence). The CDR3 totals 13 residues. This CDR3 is CTGSLGYRRERYF. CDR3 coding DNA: TGTACCGGCAGCTTAGGATACCGCCGCGAGCGGTACTTC.

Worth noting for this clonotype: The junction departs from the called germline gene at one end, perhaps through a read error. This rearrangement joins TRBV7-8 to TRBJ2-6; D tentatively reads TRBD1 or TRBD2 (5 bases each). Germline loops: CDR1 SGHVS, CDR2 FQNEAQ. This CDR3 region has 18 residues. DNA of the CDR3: TGTGCCAGCAGCTTATTGGGGTTGGACTTCTCTGGGACCAAGGTCCTGACTTTC. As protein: CASSLLGLDFSGTKVLTF.